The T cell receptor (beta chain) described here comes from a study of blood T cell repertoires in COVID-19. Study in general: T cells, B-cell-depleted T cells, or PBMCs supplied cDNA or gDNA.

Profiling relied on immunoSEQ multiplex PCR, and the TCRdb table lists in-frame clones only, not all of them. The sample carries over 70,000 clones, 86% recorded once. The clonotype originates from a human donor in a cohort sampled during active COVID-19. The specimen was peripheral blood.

CDR3 in amino acids: CASSLFQRNSPLHF. For the CDR3, the DNA is TGTGCCAGCAGCTTGTTCCAGAGGAATTCACCCCTCCACTTT. The rearrangement uses TRBV7-2 and TRBJ1-6; no clear D gene. V lost 3 bases to trimming and J lost 7 bases, with 10 bases between them. Germline V lookup: CDR1 SGHTA, CDR2 FQGNSA. The CDR3 has 14 residues.